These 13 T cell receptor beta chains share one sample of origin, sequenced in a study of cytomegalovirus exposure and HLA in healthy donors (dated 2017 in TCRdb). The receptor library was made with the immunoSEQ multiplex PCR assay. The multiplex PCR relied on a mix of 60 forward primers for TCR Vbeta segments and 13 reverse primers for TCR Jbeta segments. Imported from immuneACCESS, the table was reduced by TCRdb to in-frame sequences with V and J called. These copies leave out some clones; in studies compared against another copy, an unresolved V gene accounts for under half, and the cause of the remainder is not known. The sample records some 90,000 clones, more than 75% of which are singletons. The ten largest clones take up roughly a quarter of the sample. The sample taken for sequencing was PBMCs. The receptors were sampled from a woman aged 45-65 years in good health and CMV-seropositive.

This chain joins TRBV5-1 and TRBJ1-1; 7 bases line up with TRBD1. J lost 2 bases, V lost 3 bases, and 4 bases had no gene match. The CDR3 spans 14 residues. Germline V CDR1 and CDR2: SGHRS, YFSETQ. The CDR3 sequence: CASSSGTANTEAFF. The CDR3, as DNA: TGCGCCAGCAGCTCCGGGACAGCTAACACTGAAGCTTTCTTT.

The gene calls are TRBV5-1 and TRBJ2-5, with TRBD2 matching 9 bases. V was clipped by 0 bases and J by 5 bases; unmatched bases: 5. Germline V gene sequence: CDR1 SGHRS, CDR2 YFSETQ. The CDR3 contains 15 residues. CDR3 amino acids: CASSLGGGAFETQYF. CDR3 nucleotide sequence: TGCGCCAGCAGCTTGGGCGGGGGGGCCTTTGAGACCCAGTACTTC.

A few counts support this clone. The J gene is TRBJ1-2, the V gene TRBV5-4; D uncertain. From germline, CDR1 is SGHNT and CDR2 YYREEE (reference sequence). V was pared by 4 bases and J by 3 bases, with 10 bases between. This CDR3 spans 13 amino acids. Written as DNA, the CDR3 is TGTGCCAGCAGCCGAGACGGGGACTATGGCTACACCTTC. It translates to CASSRDGDYGYTF.

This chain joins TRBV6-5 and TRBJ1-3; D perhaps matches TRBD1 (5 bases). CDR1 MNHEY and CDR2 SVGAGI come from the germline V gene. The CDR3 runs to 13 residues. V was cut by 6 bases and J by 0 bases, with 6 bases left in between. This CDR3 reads CASRTASGNTIYF. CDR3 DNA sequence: TGTGCCAGCAGGACAGCCTCTGGAAACACCATATATTTT.

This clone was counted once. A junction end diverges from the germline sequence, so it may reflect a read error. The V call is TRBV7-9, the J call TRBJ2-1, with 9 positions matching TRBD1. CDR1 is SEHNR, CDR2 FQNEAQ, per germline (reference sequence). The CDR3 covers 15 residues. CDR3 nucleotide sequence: TGTTCCAGCAGCCACGGACAGGGGAACTACAATGAGCAGTTCTTC. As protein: CSSSHGQGNYNEQFF.

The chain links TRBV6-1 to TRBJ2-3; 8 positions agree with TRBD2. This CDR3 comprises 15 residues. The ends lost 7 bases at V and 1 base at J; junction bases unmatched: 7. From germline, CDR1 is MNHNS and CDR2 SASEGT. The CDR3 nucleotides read TGTGCCAGCACCTCCGGGAGGGGGGGCACAGATACGCAGTATTTT. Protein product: CASTSGRGGTDTQYF.

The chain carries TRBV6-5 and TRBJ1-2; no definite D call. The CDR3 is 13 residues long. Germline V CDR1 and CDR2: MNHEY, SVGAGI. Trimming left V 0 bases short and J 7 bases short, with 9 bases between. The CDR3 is CASSYSSVFGYTF. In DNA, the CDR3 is TGTGCCAGCAGTTACTCTAGTGTTTTTGGCTACACCTTC.

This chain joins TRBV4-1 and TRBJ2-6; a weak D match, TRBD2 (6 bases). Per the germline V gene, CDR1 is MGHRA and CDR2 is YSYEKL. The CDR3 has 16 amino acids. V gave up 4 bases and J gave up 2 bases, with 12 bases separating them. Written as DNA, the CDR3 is TGCGCCAGCAGCCCGCATAGCGGAGCTGGGGCCAACGTCCTGACTTTC. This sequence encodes CASSPHSGAGANVLTF.

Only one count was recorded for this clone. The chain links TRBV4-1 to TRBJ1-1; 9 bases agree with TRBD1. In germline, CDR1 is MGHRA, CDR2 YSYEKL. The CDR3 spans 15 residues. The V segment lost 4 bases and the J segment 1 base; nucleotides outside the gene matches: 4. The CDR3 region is CASSRIQGANTEAFF. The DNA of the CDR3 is TGCGCCAGCAGCCGCATACAGGGGGCGAACACTGAAGCTTTCTTT.

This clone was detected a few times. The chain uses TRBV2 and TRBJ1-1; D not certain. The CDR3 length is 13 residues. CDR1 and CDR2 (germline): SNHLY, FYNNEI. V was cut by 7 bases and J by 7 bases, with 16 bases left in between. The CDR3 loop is CASTSSPSREAFF. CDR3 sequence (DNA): TGTGCCAGCACTAGCAGCCCCTCTCGTGAAGCTTTCTTT. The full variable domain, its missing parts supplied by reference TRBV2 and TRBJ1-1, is EPEVTQTPSHQVTQMGQEVILRCVPISNHLYFYWYRQILGQKVEFLVSFYNNEISEKSEIFDDQFSVERPDGSNFTLKIRSTKLEDSAMYFCASTSSPSREAFFGQGTRLTVV.

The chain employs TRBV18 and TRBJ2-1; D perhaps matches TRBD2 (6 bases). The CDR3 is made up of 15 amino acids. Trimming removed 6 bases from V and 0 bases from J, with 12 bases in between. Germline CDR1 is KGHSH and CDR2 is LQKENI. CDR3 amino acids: CASSRGASSYNEQFF. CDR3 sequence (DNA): TGTGCCAGCTCCCGCGGGGCAAGCTCCTACAATGAGCAGTTCTTC.

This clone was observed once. The CDR3 reads CASSWAPEKYEQYF. CDR3 coding DNA: TGTGCCAGCAGCTGGGCCCCCGAGAAGTACGAGCAGTACTTC. The genes are TRBV5-6 and TRBJ2-7, with D unclear. CDR3 size: 14 residues. Germline CDR1 and CDR2: SGHDT and YYEEEE. Trimming cost V 3 bases and J 4 bases, with 14 bases left between them. Looking up the rest from reference TRBV5-6 and TRBJ2-7 gives the full variable domain: DAGVTQSPTHLIKTRGQQVTLRCSPKSGHDTVSWYQQALGQGPQFIFQYYEEEERQRGNFPDRFSGHQFPNYSSELNVNALLLGDSALYLCASSWAPEKYEQYFGPGTRLTVT.

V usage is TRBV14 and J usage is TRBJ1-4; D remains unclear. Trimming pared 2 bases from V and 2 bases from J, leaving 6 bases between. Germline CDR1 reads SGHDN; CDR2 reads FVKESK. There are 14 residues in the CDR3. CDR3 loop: CASSQRATNEKLFF. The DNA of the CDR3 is TGTGCCAGCAGCCAACGAGCCACTAATGAAAAACTGTTTTTT.